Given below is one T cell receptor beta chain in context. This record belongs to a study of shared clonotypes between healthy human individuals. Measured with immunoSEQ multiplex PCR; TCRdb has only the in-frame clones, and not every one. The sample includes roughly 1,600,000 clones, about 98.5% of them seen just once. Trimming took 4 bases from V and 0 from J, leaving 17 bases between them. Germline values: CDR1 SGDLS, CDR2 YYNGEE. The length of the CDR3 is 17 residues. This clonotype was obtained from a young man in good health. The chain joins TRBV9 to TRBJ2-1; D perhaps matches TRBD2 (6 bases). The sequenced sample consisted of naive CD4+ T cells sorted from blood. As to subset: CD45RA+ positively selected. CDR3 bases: TGTGCCAGCAGCTTGACGGGAGCCTTAAGCTCCTACAATGAGCAGTTCTTC. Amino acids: CASSLTGALSSYNEQFF.